These T cell receptor beta chains were read from a single sample in a study of PD-1 blockade in classical Hodgkin lymphoma. Profiling relied on immunoSEQ multiplex PCR, and the TCRdb table lists in-frame clones only, not all of them. The repertoire has about 32,000 clones, over 75% of them found once; the top ten carry about 15%. Sequences were derived from peripheral blood mononuclear cells (PBMCs), sampled before the fourth cycle of nivolumab. The receptors come from a human donor with classical Hodgkin lymphoma. Both conserved end residues are trimmed from each CDR3. Size tells how often a clone was seen (once, few, many) or the class of an expanded clone, and some rows leave it out.

v_call,j_call,clone_size,cdr3_aa
TRBV11-1,TRBJ2-7,NA,ASSLGSTGRYEQY
TRBV9,TRBJ1-2,NA,ASSHSASGTSYGYT
TRBV6-1,TRBJ1-1,NA,ASSYTDRNTEAF
TRBV7-2,TRBJ1-5,NA,ASSLVWAYSNQPQH
TRBV5-6,TRBJ1-4,NA,ASSFDLSTNEKLF
TRBV7-2,TRBJ2-1,NA,ASSFQSGMWNEQF
TRBV6-5,TRBJ1-1,NA,ASSHTGGTEAF
TRBV12-2,TRBJ1-2,NA,ASREKRQGALNYGYT
TRBV28,TRBJ2-5,NA,ASSFGQGWETQY
TRBV4-3,TRBJ1-1,NA,ASSQDHLMNTEAF
TRBV5-1,TRBJ1-6,once,ASSPSGGNSPLH
TRBV10-3,TRBJ1-1,NA,AISESGPMNTEAF
TRBV27,TRBJ2-7,NA,ASSLGGSSYEQY
TRBV9,TRBJ2-1,NA,ASSEPDGAYYNEQF
TRBV7-2,TRBJ1-6,few,ASRVDRGNSPLH
TRBV5-1,TRBJ1-4,NA,ASSSGTAATNEKLF
TRBV15,TRBJ2-5,NA,ATSRGTSGGAETQY
TRBV5-4,TRBJ2-3,once,ASSLQRATDTQY
TRBV19,TRBJ2-1,NA,ASSIGFGQGISYNEQF
TRBV4-2,TRBJ2-2,NA,ASSQEDGTGVRTGELF
TRBV4-3,TRBJ1-1,NA,ASSHGTANTEAF
TRBV27,TRBJ2-5,NA,ASSPMHTGGVQETQY
TRBV18,TRBJ2-7,NA,ASSLTDNRESAYEQY
TRBV11-3,TRBJ1-3,NA,ASSLFWEASSGNTIY
TRBV29-1,TRBJ1-1,NA,SVSNTEAF
TRBV19,TRBJ2-7,once,ASSIAKLGDYEQY
TRBV30,TRBJ1-2,once,AFPGFSYGYT
TRBV6-1,TRBJ2-2,NA,ASQLGTNTGELF
TRBV25-1,TRBJ1-1,NA,ASSDLGSSVNTEAF
TRBV7-9,TRBJ1-5,NA,ASSLYTGGRRSSNQPQH
TRBV28,TRBJ2-5,NA,ASRRMAGTQY
TRBV4-3,TRBJ2-3,NA,ASSQEGARQNTQY
TRBV5-6,TRBJ1-1,NA,ASSFLNTEAF
TRBV11-2,TRBJ2-5,NA,ASSLDLRGGRETQY
TRBV7-2,TRBJ2-1,NA,ASSLGLAENNEQF
TRBV11-2,TRBJ2-7,NA,ASSLDLSSYEQY
TRBV29-1,TRBJ2-3,few,SVVTEVGVNRGDTQY
TRBV11-2,TRBJ2-2,NA,ASSLGSHTGELF
TRBV13,TRBJ1-5,NA,ASSLGQGGQPQH
TRBV6-1,TRBJ2-5,NA,ASSGRGLKETQY
TRBV30,TRBJ1-6,few,AWDRGLGSPLH
TRBV29-1,TRBJ1-1,NA,SVETGHTEAF
TRBV6-6,TRBJ2-1,NA,ASKKGSRLGGNEQF
TRBV4-3,TRBJ1-2,NA,ASSQDRTPGANYGYT
TRBV5-4,TRBJ1-1,NA,ASSRRRIGELTEAF
TRBV9,TRBJ2-1,NA,ASSVVGGPTSEQF